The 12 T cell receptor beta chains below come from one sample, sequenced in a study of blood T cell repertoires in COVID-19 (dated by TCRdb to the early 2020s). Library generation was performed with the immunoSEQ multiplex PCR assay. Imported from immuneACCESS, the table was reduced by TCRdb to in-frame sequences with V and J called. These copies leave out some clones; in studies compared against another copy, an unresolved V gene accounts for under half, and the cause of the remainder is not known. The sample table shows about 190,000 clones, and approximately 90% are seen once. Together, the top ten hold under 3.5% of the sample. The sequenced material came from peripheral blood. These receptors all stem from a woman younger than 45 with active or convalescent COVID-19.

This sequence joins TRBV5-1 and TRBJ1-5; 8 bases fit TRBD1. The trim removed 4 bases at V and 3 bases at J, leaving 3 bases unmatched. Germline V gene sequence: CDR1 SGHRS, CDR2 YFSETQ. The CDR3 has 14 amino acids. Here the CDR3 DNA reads TGCGCCAGCAGCGAGGGACAGGCCAATCAGCCCCAGCATTTT. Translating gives CASSEGQANQPQHF.

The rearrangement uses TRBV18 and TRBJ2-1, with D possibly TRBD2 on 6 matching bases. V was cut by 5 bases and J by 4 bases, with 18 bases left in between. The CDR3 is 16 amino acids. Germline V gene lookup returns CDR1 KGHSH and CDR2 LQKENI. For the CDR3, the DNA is TGTGCCAGCTCAACGCAACTAGCAGCACATTACAATGAGCAGTTCTTC. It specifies CASSTQLAAHYNEQFF. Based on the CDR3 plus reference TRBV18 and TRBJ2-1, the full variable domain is NAGVMQNPRHLVRRRGQEARLRCSPMKGHSHVYWYRQLPEEGLKFMVYLQKENIIDESGMPKERFSAEFPKEGPSILRIQQVVRGDSAAYFCASSTQLAAHYNEQFFGPGTRLTVL.

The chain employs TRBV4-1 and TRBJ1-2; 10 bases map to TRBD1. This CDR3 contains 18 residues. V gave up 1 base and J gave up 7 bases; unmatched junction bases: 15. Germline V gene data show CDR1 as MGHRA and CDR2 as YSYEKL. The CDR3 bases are TGCGCCAGCAGCCAAGCGATTTACCGGGGACAGGGGCGTAGTGGCTACACCTTC. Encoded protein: CASSQAIYRGQGRSGYTF.

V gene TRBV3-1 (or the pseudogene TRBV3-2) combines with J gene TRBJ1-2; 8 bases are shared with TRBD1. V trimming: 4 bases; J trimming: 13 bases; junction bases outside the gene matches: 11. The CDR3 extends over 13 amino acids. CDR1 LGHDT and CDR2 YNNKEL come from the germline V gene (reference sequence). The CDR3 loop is CASSLLMGQDSTF. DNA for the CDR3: TGTGCCAGCAGCCTGCTGATGGGACAGGACTCCACCTTC.

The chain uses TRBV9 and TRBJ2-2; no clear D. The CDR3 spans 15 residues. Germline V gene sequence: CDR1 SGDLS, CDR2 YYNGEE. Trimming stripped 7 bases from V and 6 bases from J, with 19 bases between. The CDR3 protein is CASSQTLGLAGELFF. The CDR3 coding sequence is TGTGCCAGCTCCCAGACCTTGGGCCTCGCCGGGGAGCTGTTTTTT.

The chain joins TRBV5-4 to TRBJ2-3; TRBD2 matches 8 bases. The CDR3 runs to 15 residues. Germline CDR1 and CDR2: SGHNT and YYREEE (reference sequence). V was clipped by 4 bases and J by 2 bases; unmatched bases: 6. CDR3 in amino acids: CASSPWRGDTDTQYF. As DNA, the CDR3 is TGTGCCAGCAGCCCTTGGCGGGGGGACACAGATACGCAGTATTTT.

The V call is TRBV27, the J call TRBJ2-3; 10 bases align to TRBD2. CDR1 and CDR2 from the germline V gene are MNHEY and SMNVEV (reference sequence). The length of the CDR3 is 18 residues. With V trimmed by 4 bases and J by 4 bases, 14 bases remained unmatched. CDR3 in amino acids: CASSSWGLAGEGADTQYF. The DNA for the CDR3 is TGTGCCAGCAGTTCCTGGGGGCTAGCGGGAGAGGGCGCAGATACGCAGTATTTT.

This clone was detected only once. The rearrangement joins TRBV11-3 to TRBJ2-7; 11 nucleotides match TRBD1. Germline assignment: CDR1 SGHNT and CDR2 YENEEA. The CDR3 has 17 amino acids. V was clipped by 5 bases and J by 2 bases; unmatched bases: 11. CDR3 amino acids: CASSLRAPGQGAYEQYF. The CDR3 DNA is TGTGCCAGCAGCCTAAGAGCCCCGGGACAGGGGGCCTACGAGCAGTACTTC.

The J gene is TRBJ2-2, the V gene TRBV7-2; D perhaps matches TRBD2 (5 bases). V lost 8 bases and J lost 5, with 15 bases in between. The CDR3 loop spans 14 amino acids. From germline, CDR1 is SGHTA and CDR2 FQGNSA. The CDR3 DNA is TGTGCCAGCGGGCCCGGCGGGTCGACCGGGGAGCTGTTTTTT. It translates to CASGPGGSTGELFF.

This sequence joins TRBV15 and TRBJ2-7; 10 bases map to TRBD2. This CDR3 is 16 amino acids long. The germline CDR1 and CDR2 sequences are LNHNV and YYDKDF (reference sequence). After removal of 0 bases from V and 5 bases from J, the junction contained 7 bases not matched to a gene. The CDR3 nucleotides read TGTGCCACCAGCAGAGATCTAGCGGGAGCGGCAGACGAGCAGTACTTC. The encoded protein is CATSRDLAGAADEQYF.

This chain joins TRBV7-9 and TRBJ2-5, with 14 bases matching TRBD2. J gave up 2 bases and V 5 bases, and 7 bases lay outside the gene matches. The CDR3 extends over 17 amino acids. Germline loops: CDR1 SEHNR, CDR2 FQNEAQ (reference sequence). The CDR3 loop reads CASSPWTSGRTQETQYF. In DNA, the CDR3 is TGTGCCAGCAGCCCGTGGACTAGCGGGAGGACTCAAGAGACCCAGTACTTC.

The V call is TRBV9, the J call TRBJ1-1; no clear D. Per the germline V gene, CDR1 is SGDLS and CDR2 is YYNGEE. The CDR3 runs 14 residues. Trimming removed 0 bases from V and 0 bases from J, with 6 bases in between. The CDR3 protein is CASSVATLNTEAFF. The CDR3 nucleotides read TGTGCCAGCAGCGTAGCTACCCTGAACACTGAAGCTTTCTTT. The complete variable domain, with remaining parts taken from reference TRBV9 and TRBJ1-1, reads DSGVTQTPKHLITATGQRVTLRCSPRSGDLSVYWYQQSLDQGLQFLIQYYNGEERAKGNILERFSAQQFPDLHSELNLSSLELGDSALYFCASSVATLNTEAFFGQGTRLTVV.